This T cell receptor beta chain stems from a study of T cells in tuberculosis. The CDR3 extends over 15 amino acids. Profiling relied on immunoSEQ multiplex PCR, and the TCRdb table lists in-frame clones only, not all of them. The sample carries more than 35,000 clones, 90% to 95% recorded once. The chain has TRBV21-1 and TRBJ2-7; TRBD2, the D gene given by the table, was not confirmed from the DNA. TRBV21-1 is designated a pseudogene. This clonotype originated in a donor aged 10 to 29 with latent tuberculosis or without tuberculosis infection. The sequenced material came from PBMCs. The CDR3 protein is CASSKERRVFYEQYF. CDR3 coding DNA: TGTGCCAGCAGCAAAGAGCGGAGGGTATTCTACGAGCAGTACTTC.